The 13 T cell receptor beta chains below come from one sample, sequenced in a study of early T cells in non-severe SARS-CoV-2 infection. From the 5' RACE reads, TCRdb called clonotypes with MiXCR, one entry per CDR3 protein. The sample records roughly 48,000 distinct CDR3 sequences, roughly 5.5% being singletons. Sequenced: whole blood. The receptors originated from an adult who was a healthcare worker with PCR-confirmed SARS-CoV-2 infection or an uninfected control (not recorded which).

V and J are TRBV11-3 and TRBJ1-5; perhaps TRBD1 as D (6 bases). CDR1 is SGHNT and CDR2 is YENEEA in the germline V gene. The V and J ends lost 6 bases and 0 bases respectively, with 15 bases between them. The CDR3 has 16 residues. Here the CDR3 reads CASSRKRGNSNQPQHF. CDR3 coding DNA: TGTGCCAGCAGTCGAAAAAGGGGGAATAGCAATCAGCCCCAGCATTTT.

The chain couples TRBV12-5 to TRBJ2-2; 16 positions agree with TRBD2. CDR3 length: 21 amino acids. V gave up 5 bases and J gave up 4 bases; unmatched junction bases: 16. The germline CDR1 and CDR2 sequences are LGHNT and FRNRAP. Here the CDR3 DNA reads TGTGCTAGTGGTCCCCCCCGTGGGACTAGCGGGAGGGCCAGCCTCACCGGGGAGCTGTTTTTT. It encodes CASGPPRGTSGRASLTGELFF.

A few counts support this clonotype. The rearrangement uses TRBV19 and TRBJ2-5, with 8 bases fitting TRBD1. The J segment lost 5 bases and the V segment lost 5 bases, leaving 10 bases of the junction unmatched. CDR1 and CDR2 (germline): LNHDA, SQIVND (reference sequence). CDR3 length: 15 amino acids. CDR3 sequence (DNA): TGTGCCAGTAGTCCCAGACAGGGGAATTGGGAGACCCAGTACTTC. Amino acids: CASSPRQGNWETQYF.

This clonotype was picked up many times. The rearrangement uses TRBV28 and TRBJ2-1, with D possibly called TRBD1 or TRBD2 (7 bases each). The ends were cut back, 5 bases at V and 3 bases at J, with 17 bases in the middle. The CDR3 runs to 16 residues. Germline V gene data show CDR1 as MDHEN and CDR2 as SYDVKM. CDR3 in amino acids: CASSLQGRGFYNEQFF. The DNA of the CDR3 is TGTGCCAGCAGTCTACAGGGGAGGGGATTCTACAATGAGCAGTTCTTC.

This clonotype showed up just a few times. The V and J genes are TRBV5-3 and TRBJ2-7; maybe TRBD1 (6 bases). TRBV5-3 is labeled an ORF, and its function is uncertain. The CDR3 is 16 residues long. Trimming shortened V by 4 bases and J by 1 base, and 18 bases separated the two germline ends. CDR3 DNA sequence: TGTGCCAGAAGCCCGGAATACCGGGACACTTCCTACGAGCAGTACTTC. This sequence encodes CARSPEYRDTSYEQYF.

In its sample, this clonotype is medium-sized (0.01 to 0.1%). V is TRBV9 and J is TRBJ2-1; D is uncertain. Germline V lookup: CDR1 SGDLS, CDR2 YYNGEE. The V gene lost 0 bases and the J gene lost 7 bases, with 8 bases spanning the gap. The length of the CDR3 is 13 residues. CDR3 region: CASSVGARNEQFF. CDR3 DNA sequence: TGTGCCAGCAGCGTAGGGGCTAGGAATGAGCAGTTCTTC.

The chain carries TRBV4-1 and TRBJ2-2, with D maybe TRBD2 (6 bases). The CDR3 consists of 16 residues. The V and J ends lost 3 bases and 7 bases respectively, with 18 bases between them. CDR1 and CDR2 (germline): MGHRA, YSYEKL. CDR3 region: CASSHGLTSFYGELFF. The CDR3 DNA reads TGCGCCAGCAGCCACGGACTTACTAGCTTCTACGGGGAGCTGTTTTTT.

This clonotype was observed many times. V and J are TRBV19 and TRBJ1-5; TRBD1 matches 7 bases. The CDR3 extends over 16 amino acids. J lost 0 bases, V lost 7 bases, and 9 bases had no gene match. Germline V CDR1 and CDR2: LNHDA, SQIVND (reference sequence). For the CDR3, the DNA is TGTGCCAGTATGAAGAGACAGGGTGGTAGCAATCAGCCCCAGCATTTT. It is translated as CASMKRQGGSNQPQHF.

This chain's CDR3 is CASTTGSPGEQYF. CDR3 coding DNA: TGCGCCAGCACCACCGGGTCGCCTGGAGAGCAGTACTTC. The chain carries TRBV10-2 and TRBJ2-7; D gene uncertain. Trimming pared 7 bases from V and 7 bases from J, leaving 17 bases between. The CDR3 is 13 residues long. CDR1 is WSHSY and CDR2 is SAAADI in the germline V gene.

The gene calls are TRBV12-3 or TRBV12-4 and TRBJ1-2; no reliable D call. V was clipped by 1 base and J by 13 bases, with 19 bases between them. The CDR3 length is 14 residues. The CDR3 sequence is CASSLEEGRGACTF. The CDR3 DNA reads as TGTGCCAGCAGTTTAGAGGAAGGGCGCGGAGCGTGCACCTTC.

This clonotype was observed many times. The chain couples TRBV27 to TRBJ1-5, with D tentatively TRBD1 (5 bases). The CDR3 runs to 14 residues. Germline V gives CDR1 MNHEY, CDR2 SMNVEV (reference sequence). The germline V and J ends were trimmed by 3 bases and 4 bases, with 10 bases remaining between them. CDR3 sequence reads: CASSFRGPNQPQHF. For the CDR3, the DNA is TGTGCCAGCAGTTTTAGGGGCCCTAATCAGCCCCAGCATTTT.

There are many counts of this clonotype. The rearrangement uses TRBV20-1 and TRBJ1-2, with D possibly being TRBD1 (5 bases). Trimming stripped 0 bases from V and 3 bases from J, with 14 bases between. CDR3 length equals 15 residues. CDR1 is DFQATT and CDR2 is SNEGSKA in the germline V gene (reference sequence). CDR3: CSARDLRARDYGYTF. The CDR3 coding sequence is TGCAGTGCTAGAGATCTCAGGGCCCGGGACTATGGCTACACCTTC.

The gene calls are TRBV7-8 and TRBJ2-3; D gene uncertain. Deletions cut 7 bases from V and 0 bases from J, with 14 bases between. CDR3 length equals 15 residues. Germline V lookup: CDR1 SGHVS, CDR2 FQNEAQ. The CDR3 loop is CASNVGRHSTDTQYF. The CDR3 nucleotides read TGTGCCAGCAACGTAGGCAGGCACAGCACAGATACGCAGTATTTT.